A selection of T cell receptor beta chains follows, all from one sample in a study of blood T cell repertoires in COVID-19. TCRdb's copy holds only in-frame clones and misses some; the assay was immunoSEQ multiplex PCR. The sample holds more than 200,000 clones, 86% seen once. The material sequenced was peripheral blood. These receptors were taken from a woman aged 45-65 years with acute or convalescent COVID-19. The CDR3 runs from the conserved cysteine through the conserved F or W.

V gene: TRBV12-3/TRBV12-4
J gene: TRBJ1-1
CDR3 protein: CASNLGQPSEAFF

V gene: TRBV6-6
J gene: TRBJ2-7
CDR3 protein: CASRVTGTSSYEQYF

V gene: TRBV10-3
J gene: TRBJ1-2
CDR3 protein: CAAMTAPPNGYTF

V gene: TRBV28
J gene: TRBJ2-1
CDR3 protein: CASSLGGFPYNEQFF

V gene: TRBV4-3
J gene: TRBJ2-1
CDR3 protein: CASSHRTGRIYNEQFF

V gene: TRBV4-1
J gene: TRBJ2-2
CDR3 protein: CASSQDPTSGLTGAGELFF

V gene: TRBV18
J gene: TRBJ1-2
CDR3 protein: CASSTMGQGASNYGYTF

V gene: TRBV3-1/TRBV3-2
J gene: TRBJ1-5
CDR3 protein: CASSRSGGAQPQHF

V gene: TRBV9
J gene: TRBJ2-5
CDR3 protein: CASSAGTSGGADTWETQYF

V gene: TRBV10-3
J gene: TRBJ1-2
CDR3 protein: CAISVDSLDYGYTF

V gene: TRBV6-1
J gene: TRBJ2-4
CDR3 protein: CASSESREGIQYF

V gene: TRBV4-2
J gene: TRBJ2-3
CDR3 protein: CASSQVSAGANTDTQYF

V gene: TRBV9
J gene: TRBJ2-7
CDR3 protein: CASSVETGGFYEQYF

V gene: TRBV2
J gene: TRBJ2-1
CDR3 protein: CASGPGLAGFEQFF

V gene: TRBV5-4
J gene: TRBJ2-5
CDR3 protein: CASRKRGGETQYF

V gene: TRBV5-1
J gene: TRBJ2-5
CDR3 protein: CASSQGTSGGRYQETQYF

V gene: TRBV2
J gene: TRBJ2-3
CDR3 protein: CASSEGSGEADTQYF

V gene: TRBV6-6
J gene: TRBJ2-1
CDR3 protein: CASRTGTGNPNEQFF